The 19 T cell receptor beta chains given below trace back to one sample, sequenced in a study of cytomegalovirus exposure and HLA in healthy donors. PCR primers comprised 60 Vbeta and 13 Jbeta primers. The table came from immunoSEQ multiplex PCR; TCRdb's copy has only in-frame clones and leaves some out. Of approximately 120,000 clones listed, under 80% are singletons. Sequencing input: PBMCs. These receptors were taken from a woman aged 50 to 60 in good health and CMV-seropositive.

The rearrangement joins TRBV6-6 to TRBJ2-7, with TRBD1 identical over 9 bases. Trimming cost V 2 bases and J 4 bases; bases outside gene matches: 9. The CDR3 runs 16 residues. The V gene's germline CDR1 is MNHNY and CDR2 SVGAGI (reference sequence). DNA of the CDR3: TGTGCCAGCAGTTACACAACCGGGACAGGGCGGTACGAGCAGTACTTC. Protein product: CASSYTTGTGRYEQYF.

Points on this clone: One end of the junction varies from germline; a read error may be responsible. The rearrangement links TRBV18 to TRBJ2-7, with 8 nucleotides matching TRBD2. Germline V gene lookup returns CDR1 KGHSH and CDR2 LQKENI. The CDR3 totals 12 residues. The CDR3 sequence: CASSPTSGEKYF. The CDR3, as DNA: TGTGCCAGCTCTCCAACTAGCGGCGAGAAGTACTTC.

The CDR3 loop reads CASSLVVRSSEQYF. The CDR3 DNA reads TGTGCCAGCAGCTTAGTGGTCCGGAGCTCCGAGCAGTACTTC. The chain links TRBV7-2 to TRBJ2-7; D gene ambiguous. The germline V gene encodes CDR1 SGHTA and CDR2 FQGNSA. Between the trimmed V and J ends, which lost 1 base and 6 bases, there was a span of 13 bases. The CDR3 runs to 14 residues.

The V and J genes are TRBV27 and TRBJ2-1, with TRBD1 as a possible D gene (6 bases). With 5 bases removed from V and 0 bases from J, the gap between germline ends came to 14 bases. CDR3 size: 16 residues. The V gene's germline CDR1 is MNHEY and CDR2 SMNVEV (reference sequence). The CDR3: CASSRYRDSSYNEQFF. The CDR3 region has the DNA TGTGCCAGCAGTCGCTACAGGGATAGCTCCTACAATGAGCAGTTCTTC.

The genes are TRBV7-8 and TRBJ1-3; 11 bases fit TRBD1. The CDR3 covers 17 residues. The J segment lost 4 bases and the V segment lost 3 bases, leaving 8 bases of the junction unmatched. Germline V gene sequence: CDR1 SGHVS, CDR2 FQNEAQ. CDR3 DNA: TGTGCCAGCAGCTTGGGGACAGGGGGAATTTCAGGAAACACCATATATTTT. Translation gives CASSLGTGGISGNTIYF.

The table lists this clone with a few counts. The V gene is TRBV6-1, the J gene TRBJ1-4; tentatively, D is TRBD1 (5 bases). With 9 bases removed from V and 6 bases from J, the gap between germline ends came to 20 bases. The CDR3 has 15 residues. Germline CDR1 and CDR2: MNHNS and SASEGT. The CDR3 sequence: CARALSGHVDEKLFF. DNA for the CDR3: TGTGCCAGAGCCCTGTCAGGGCATGTCGATGAAAAACTGTTTTTT.

The J gene is TRBJ1-3, the V gene TRBV9, with unresolved D. CDR1 and CDR2 (germline): SGDLS, YYNGEE. Trimming removed 4 bases at V and 4 bases at J, with 9 bases between. This CDR3 is 13 amino acids long. The CDR3 spells CASSLFGGNTIYF. The DNA for the CDR3 is TGTGCCAGCAGCCTCTTCGGGGGAAACACCATATATTTT.

The chain employs TRBV18 and TRBJ1-1, with D possibly matching TRBD1 (6 bases). The CDR3 has 14 residues. Germline assignment: CDR1 KGHSH and CDR2 LQKENI. Trimming took off 5 bases at V and 5 bases at J, with 15 bases between the two ends. The CDR3 is CASSGNRERTEAFF. Here the CDR3 DNA reads TGTGCCAGCTCAGGGAACAGGGAAAGAACTGAAGCTTTCTTT.

This clone was detected only once. This chain connects TRBV5-1 to TRBJ1-6, with 9 bases matching TRBD1. V gave up 0 bases and J gave up 7 bases; unmatched junction bases: 2. CDR3 length: 15 amino acids. Germline CDR1 reads SGHRS; CDR2 reads YFSETQ. CDR3 in amino acids: CASSLGQGGNSPLHF. CDR3 sequence (DNA): TGCGCCAGCAGCTTGGGACAGGGGGGGAATTCACCCCTCCACTTT.

V and J are TRBV7-9 and TRBJ2-3; 15 bases line up with TRBD2. CDR1 and CDR2 (germline): SEHNR, FQNEAQ (reference sequence). V dropped 5 bases and J dropped 0; count of bases not matched to a gene: 6. The CDR3 is made up of 18 amino acids. In DNA, the CDR3 is TGTGCCAGCAGCACTCCCGGGACTAGCGGGAGGAGCACAGATACGCAGTATTTT. It encodes CASSTPGTSGRSTDTQYF.

The chain is built from TRBV13 and TRBJ2-5, with 10 bases identical to TRBD2. V was pared by 2 bases and J by 4 bases, with 4 bases of the junction left unmatched. Germline CDR1 is PRHDT and CDR2 is FYEKMQ (reference sequence). This CDR3 contains 15 residues. The CDR3 sequence is CASSLLAGEGETQYF. As DNA, the CDR3 is TGTGCCAGCAGCTTACTAGCGGGGGAAGGAGAGACCCAGTACTTC.

V usage is TRBV27 and J usage is TRBJ2-1; no clear D gene. The CDR3 runs to 11 residues. CDR1 and CDR2 from the germline V gene are MNHEY and SMNVEV (reference sequence). Trimming stripped 8 bases from V and 9 bases from J, with 11 bases between. Here the CDR3 DNA reads TGTGCCAGCTTGATAGGCGGTGAGCAGTTCTTC. Translating it yields CASLIGGEQFF.

This clone appeared a few times. The CDR3 nucleotides read TGTGCCAGCACAAGGGGGCCGGCCGGGGAGCTGTTTTTT. Translated, it gives CASTRGPAGELFF. The chain links TRBV25-1 to TRBJ2-2, with 7 bases matching TRBD1. The CDR3 spans 13 residues. Germline CDR1 is MGHDK and CDR2 is SYGVNS. J lost 6 bases, V lost 7 bases, and 5 bases had no gene match.

The chain combines TRBV7-9 with TRBJ2-5, with 8 bases aligning to TRBD1. Losses at the gene ends were 5 bases for V and 2 bases for J; bases not matched to a gene: 7. CDR1 is SEHNR and CDR2 is FQNEAQ in the germline V gene (reference sequence). The CDR3 is made up of 15 amino acids. CDR3 in DNA: TGTGCCAGCAGCCCACCCGACAGGGGACAAGAGACCCAGTACTTC. Translated, it gives CASSPPDRGQETQYF.

The rearrangement links TRBV6-5 to TRBJ2-3; maybe TRBD2 (6 bases). CDR1 and CDR2 (germline): MNHEY, SVGAGI. The CDR3 length is 14 residues. Trimming stripped 2 bases from V and 6 bases from J, with 12 bases between. CDR3 loop: CASSYGTGRDTQYF. The CDR3 nucleotides are TGTGCCAGCAGTTACGGGACTGGCAGGGATACGCAGTATTTT.

The chain is built from TRBV5-4 and TRBJ2-2; a weak D match, TRBD1 (7 bases). This CDR3 comprises 15 residues. Germline CDR1 is SGHNT and CDR2 is YYREEE (reference sequence). V lost 4 bases and J lost 5, with 15 bases in between. Here the CDR3 reads CASSPGDRETGELFF. DNA of the CDR3: TGTGCCAGCAGCCCGGGAGACAGGGAGACCGGGGAGCTGTTTTTT.

The sample holds one count of this clone. The chain links TRBV5-4 to TRBJ1-3; unclear D gene. Per the germline V gene, CDR1 is SGHNT and CDR2 is YYREEE (reference sequence). Trimming cost V 5 bases and J 0 bases, with 12 bases left between them. The CDR3 is made up of 15 amino acids. CDR3 bases: TGTGCCAGCAGGGGCGACGTCGCCTCTGGAAACACCATATATTTT. Translating gives CASRGDVASGNTIYF.

CDR3 in DNA: TGTGCCAGCAGCACGGGACTCCCCACCGGGGAGCTGTTTTTT. This translates into CASSTGLPTGELFF. This chain connects TRBV6-5 to TRBJ2-2; a possible D gene is TRBD2 (6 bases). There are 14 residues in the CDR3. Per germline, CDR1 MNHEY and CDR2 SVGAGI. With 6 bases removed from V and 4 bases from J, the gap between germline ends came to 12 bases.

V is TRBV6-5 and J is TRBJ1-2; D ambiguous. The germline CDR1 and CDR2 sequences are MNHEY and SVGAGI. V lost 4 bases and J 6 bases, leaving 12 bases between the germline ends. CDR3 size: 13 residues. The CDR3: CASSLTKGDGYTF. CDR3 DNA: TGTGCCAGCAGTTTGACCAAGGGAGATGGCTACACCTTC.